This TCR beta chain was sequenced for a study of blood T cells in healthy people across ages. As to this clonotype: The antigen remains undetermined.

Trimming removed 6 bases at V and 2 bases at J, with 14 bases between. This CDR3 is built from 15 residues. Germline V CDR1 and CDR2: MNHEY, SVGEGT. Using a J-beta primer mix together with a sample-barcoded 5' primer, a second PCR was run for roughly 6 to 11 cycles. One entry per CDR3 protein results from TCRdb running MiXCR on the 5' RACE reads. The sample records about 1.7 million distinct CDR3 sequences, approximately 30% being singletons. Study results and caveats: Total diversity from one million sequenced T cells was likely underestimated.

The sequence was collected from a woman aged 25 to 39 in good health. V gene TRBV6-2 or TRBV6-3 combines with J gene TRBJ2-1; no firm D call. Sequencing was performed on blood. The CDR3 region has the DNA TGTGCCAGCAGCCCCTCTAAACGAACCTACAATGAGCAGTTCTTC. This sequence encodes CASSPSKRTYNEQFF.